The 23 T cell receptor beta chains presented below share a single source sample, sequenced in a study of cytomegalovirus exposure and HLA in healthy donors. Amplification used 60 Vbeta primers and 13 Jbeta primers. The repertoire was sequenced with immunoSEQ multiplex PCR; TCRdb's copy has only in-frame clones and lacks some. The sample yields approximately 120,000 clones, around 73% seen once. Source material: PBMCs. These receptors all come from a man in his forties in good health and CMV-seronegative.

The CDR3 is CASSSGTQGNTIYF. The CDR3 DNA sequence: TGTGCCAGCAGTTCTGGGACTCAAGGAAACACCATATATTTT. The gene calls are TRBV6-6 and TRBJ1-3; tentative D call: TRBD1 (5 bases). Trimming removed 4 bases from V and 4 bases from J, with 11 bases in between. Germline loops: CDR1 MNHNY, CDR2 SVGAGI (reference sequence). The CDR3 length is 14 residues.

This clone turned up a few times. This chain links TRBV7-2 with TRBJ1-1, with D maybe TRBD1 (5 bases). V lost 4 bases and J 5 bases, leaving 11 bases between the germline ends. Germline V gene sequence: CDR1 SGHTA, CDR2 FQGNSA. The CDR3 is 13 residues long. The CDR3 is CASSSRVSTEAFF. In DNA, the CDR3 is TGTGCCAGCAGCTCCAGGGTTTCGACTGAAGCTTTCTTT.

This clone occurred a few times. The rearrangement uses TRBV5-4 and TRBJ2-3, with D possibly being TRBD2 (6 bases). Germline-derived CDR1 and CDR2 are SGHNT and YYREEE (reference sequence). CDR3 length: 16 residues. V was clipped by 0 bases and J by 2 bases, with 13 bases between them. This CDR3 reads CASSLAPTRNTDTQYF. The CDR3 nucleotides read TGTGCCAGCAGCTTGGCTCCGACTAGGAACACAGATACGCAGTATTTT.

The chain recombines TRBV6-5 with TRBJ2-1; 9 positions agree with TRBD1. Trimming took 2 bases from V and 5 from J; bases not matched to a gene: 4. CDR3 length equals 15 residues. Germline-derived CDR1 and CDR2 are MNHEY and SVGAGI. The CDR3 nucleotides are TGTGCCAGCAGTTACCCCGGGACAGGGAACAATGAGCAGTTCTTC. The encoded protein is CASSYPGTGNNEQFF.

The V gene is TRBV9, the J gene TRBJ1-6, with D possibly being TRBD1 (5 bases). This CDR3 spans 14 amino acids. The V gene's germline CDR1 is SGDLS and CDR2 YYNGEE. V was trimmed by 3 bases and J by 3 bases, leaving 7 bases between them. CDR3 loop: CASSAQGYNSPLHF. The DNA of the CDR3 is TGTGCCAGCAGCGCGCAGGGCTATAATTCACCCCTCCACTTT. The variable domain in full, completed from reference TRBV9 and TRBJ1-6, reads DSGVTQTPKHLITATGQRVTLRCSPRSGDLSVYWYQQSLDQGLQFLIQYYNGEERAKGNILERFSAQQFPDLHSELNLSSLELGDSALYFCASSAQGYNSPLHFGNGTRLTVT.

The chain couples TRBV7-9 to TRBJ2-7; 11 bases are shared with TRBD2. The CDR3 consists of 14 residues. CDR1 is SEHNR and CDR2 is FQNEAQ in the germline V gene (reference sequence). V dropped 4 bases and J dropped 7; count of bases not matched to a gene: 6. This CDR3 reads CASSSGLAGGEQYF. The CDR3 DNA reads TGTGCCAGCAGCTCAGGGCTAGCGGGGGGTGAGCAGTACTTC.

V is TRBV14 and J is TRBJ2-3, with D perhaps TRBD2 (5 bases). Trimming stripped 2 bases from V and 3 bases from J, with 12 bases between. The CDR3 length is 15 residues. The germline V gene encodes CDR1 SGHDN and CDR2 FVKESK. CDR3 amino acids: CASSQIGSGTDTQYF. CDR3 DNA sequence: TGTGCCAGCAGCCAAATAGGATCGGGGACAGATACGCAGTATTTT.

This clone was detected only a few times. At one end, the junction sequence differs from germline, possibly due to a read error. The chain joins TRBV6-6 to TRBJ2-3; TRBD2 aligns across 10 bases. The length of the CDR3 is 13 residues. From germline, CDR1 is MNHNY and CDR2 SVGAGI (reference sequence). CDR3 protein: CALTQAGGERAFF. Written as DNA, the CDR3 is TGTGCCCTGACGCAAGCGGGGGGGGAGCGCGCCTTTTTT.

The chain carries TRBV7-2 and TRBJ2-5; tentative D call: TRBD1 (6 bases). Trimming removed 1 base at V and 4 bases at J, with 22 bases between. The CDR3 has 18 amino acids. The germline CDR1 and CDR2 sequences are SGHTA and FQGNSA. The CDR3 sequence is CASSLVRVGAGARETQYF. In DNA form, the CDR3 reads TGTGCCAGCAGCTTAGTTCGGGTGGGGGCCGGCGCGCGAGAGACCCAGTACTTC. Variable domain in full (rest from reference TRBV7-2 and TRBJ2-5): GAGVSQSPSNKVTEKGKDVELRCDPISGHTALYWYRQSLGQGLEFLIYFQGNSAPDKSGLPSDRFSAERTGGSVSTLTIQRTQQEDSAVYLCASSLVRVGAGARETQYFGPGTRLLVL.

The V and J genes are TRBV28 and TRBJ2-7; TRBD1 is a possible D gene (6 bases). Trimming took off 6 bases at V and 0 bases at J, with 12 bases between the two ends. CDR3 size: 14 residues. CDR1 and CDR2 (germline): MDHEN, SYDVKM. CDR3 sequence: CASRQDRISYEQYF. The CDR3 nucleotides are TGTGCCAGCAGACAAGACAGGATCTCCTACGAGCAGTACTTC.

V and J are TRBV11-2 and TRBJ1-3, with D possibly matching TRBD1 (5 bases). V lost 0 bases and J lost 0, with 18 bases in between. The CDR3 contains 19 residues. The V gene's germline CDR1 is SGHAT and CDR2 FQNNGV. The CDR3 reads CASSLEWATAEFSGNTIYF. The CDR3 DNA follows: TGTGCCAGCAGCTTAGAGTGGGCGACAGCCGAATTCTCTGGAAACACCATATATTTT.

V and J are TRBV5-6 and TRBJ1-1, with D possibly being TRBD1 (6 bases). Trimming took 4 bases from V and 7 from J, leaving 11 bases between them. CDR1 SGHDT and CDR2 YYEEEE come from the germline V gene. The CDR3 is made up of 12 amino acids. CDR3 in amino acids: CASSIQGIEAFF. The DNA for the CDR3 is TGTGCCAGCAGCATACAGGGAATTGAAGCTTTCTTT.

V is TRBV5-1 and J is TRBJ2-7; possibly TRBD1 for D (6 bases). The length of the CDR3 is 14 residues. Germline V gene lookup returns CDR1 SGHRS and CDR2 YFSETQ. Trimming left V 4 bases short and J 1 base short, with 12 bases between. CDR3 in DNA: TGCGCCAGCAGCGAACCGACAGGATCCTACGAGCAGTACTTC. This sequence encodes CASSEPTGSYEQYF.

The chain carries TRBV2 and TRBJ2-5; 12 positions agree with TRBD2. With 1 base clipped from V and 5 bases from J, the junction kept 8 bases outside the gene matches. The CDR3 extends over 17 amino acids. Germline V gene data show CDR1 as SNHLY and CDR2 as FYNNEI. The CDR3 is CASSEGASGGAVETQYF. CDR3 bases: TGTGCCAGCAGTGAAGGGGCTAGCGGGGGGGCCGTGGAGACCCAGTACTTC.

The chain couples TRBV6-5 to TRBJ2-7; TRBD1 aligns across 8 bases. J lost 3 bases, V lost 2 bases, and 9 bases had no gene match. This CDR3 region has 16 residues. Looked up from germline, CDR1 is MNHEY and CDR2 is SVGAGI. DNA for the CDR3: TGTGCCAGCAGTTACGGCCGGACAGGGAATGTCTACGAGCAGTACTTC. Encoded protein: CASSYGRTGNVYEQYF.

V is TRBV5-5 and J is TRBJ2-5; 14 bases fit TRBD2. V lost 3 bases, J lost 5 bases, and 6 bases stayed unmatched. Germline lookup yields CDR1 SGHKS and CDR2 YYEKEE (reference sequence). This CDR3 has 16 amino acids. The CDR3 coding sequence is TGTGCCAGCAGCTCGACTAGCGGGGGGGCCGGGGAGACCCAGTACTTC. Residues: CASSSTSGGAGETQYF.

V usage is TRBV19 and J usage is TRBJ2-3; 7 bases align to TRBD1. V shed 6 bases, J shed 4 bases, and the junction held 4 bases outside the gene matches. CDR1 is LNHDA, CDR2 SQIVND, per germline (reference sequence). CDR3 length equals 13 residues. The CDR3 reads CASRQQGSDTQYF. CDR3 nucleotide sequence: TGTGCCAGTAGGCAACAGGGGTCAGATACGCAGTATTTT.

The genes are TRBV4-3 and TRBJ2-7; 11 nucleotides match TRBD1. The CDR3 covers 14 residues. The V segment lost 4 bases and the J segment 7 bases; nucleotides outside the gene matches: 6. Germline V gene sequence: CDR1 LGHNA, CDR2 YSLEER. The CDR3 nucleotides are TGCGCCAGCAGCCTGGGACAGGGGGTAGGAGAGCAGTACTTC. This encodes CASSLGQGVGEQYF.

V is TRBV4-2 and J is TRBJ2-1; possible D gene TRBD2, 6 bases. Per the germline V gene, CDR1 is LGHNA and CDR2 is YNFKEQ. The CDR3 consists of 15 residues. V was clipped by 0 bases and J by 2 bases, with 8 bases between them. In nucleotides, the CDR3 is TGTGCCAGCAGCCAAGATCGGAGGGCCTACAATGAGCAGTTCTTC. This translates into CASSQDRRAYNEQFF.

The chain joins TRBV6-5 to TRBJ2-5; 8 bases match TRBD1. With the DNA end fitting TRBJ2-7 better, the J assignment may be wrong. Germline V lookup: CDR1 MNHEY, CDR2 SVGAGI. There are 14 residues in the CDR3. CDR3 nucleotide sequence: TGTGCCAGCAGTTACTCACAGGGGGCCTACGAGCAGTACTTC. Its translation is CASSYSQGAYEQYF.

The CDR3 DNA is TGTGCCAGCAGAAGGGGGATGAACACTGAAGCTTTCTTT. The encoded protein is CASRRGMNTEAFF. V gene TRBV6-5 combines with J gene TRBJ1-1; perhaps TRBD1 as D (6 bases). From germline, CDR1 is MNHEY and CDR2 SVGAGI. V was cut by 6 bases and J by 0 bases, with 8 bases left in between. The CDR3 runs to 13 residues.

The chain employs TRBV21-1 and TRBJ1-2; TRBD1 is the table's D call and was not checked against the DNA. TRBV21-1 corresponds to a pseudogene. The CDR3 has 15 amino acids. Here the CDR3 DNA reads TGTGCCAGCAGCAATATGCCAGGGGTGGACTATGGCTACACCTTC. Protein: CASSNMPGVDYGYTF.

This clone appeared a single time. The V gene is TRBV7-8, the J gene TRBJ2-7; 7 nucleotides line up with TRBD1. Trimming at V came to 5 bases and at J to 2 bases, leaving 12 bases not matched to a gene. Germline lookup yields CDR1 SGHVS and CDR2 FQNEAQ. The CDR3 is 16 amino acids. In DNA, the CDR3 is TGTGCCAGCAGCCATGAATTCGGACAGGCTACCTACGAGCAGTACTTC. It codes for CASSHEFGQATYEQYF.